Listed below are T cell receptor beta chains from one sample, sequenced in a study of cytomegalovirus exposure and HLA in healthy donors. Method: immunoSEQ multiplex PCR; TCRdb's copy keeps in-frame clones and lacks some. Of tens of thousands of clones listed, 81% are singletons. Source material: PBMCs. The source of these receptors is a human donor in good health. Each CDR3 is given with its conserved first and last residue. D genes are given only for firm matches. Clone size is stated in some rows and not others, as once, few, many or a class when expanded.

CDR3 DNA: TGTGCCAGCAGCCCGCGTCGGGGGGCGGCAACTAATGAAAAACTGTTTTTT
CDR3 protein: CASSPRRGAATNEKLFF
D gene: -
V gene: TRBV5-8
CDR3 length: 17
clone size: -
J gene: TRBJ1-4

CDR3 DNA: TGCGCCAGCAGCGCATTTGGGGAGAATGAGCAGTTCTTC
CDR3 protein: CASSAFGENEQFF
D gene: -
V gene: TRBV5-1
CDR3 length: 13
clone size: few
J gene: TRBJ2-1

CDR3 DNA: TGTGCCAGCAGTCCTTCTAGCGCGCTCACAGATACGCAGTATTTT
CDR3 protein: CASSPSSALTDTQYF
D gene: -
V gene: TRBV6-5
CDR3 length: 15
clone size: -
J gene: TRBJ2-3

CDR3 DNA: TGTGCCAGCTGCGGACGGAGGGACACTGAAGCTTTCTTT
CDR3 protein: CASCGRRDTEAFF
D gene: -
V gene: TRBV18
CDR3 length: 13
clone size: -
J gene: TRBJ1-1

CDR3 DNA: TGTGCCAGCAGTTTTACAGGAGTCTCTAAGGGGAACACTGAAGCTTTCTTT
CDR3 protein: CASSFTGVSKGNTEAFF
D gene: -
V gene: TRBV28
CDR3 length: 17
clone size: -
J gene: TRBJ1-1

CDR3 DNA: TGTGCCAGCATGCGGGGCGCTGAAAAACTGTTTTTT
CDR3 protein: CASMRGAEKLFF
D gene: -
V gene: TRBV2
CDR3 length: 12
clone size: -
J gene: TRBJ1-4

CDR3 DNA: TGTGCCTGGAGTGGGGGCAGACTCGCCGTGGAGACCCAGTACTTC
CDR3 protein: CAWSGGRLAVETQYF
D gene: -
V gene: TRBV30
CDR3 length: 15
clone size: -
J gene: TRBJ2-5

CDR3 DNA: TGCGCCAGCAGCCAAGAACCAGCGGGGGGGCATCTCTACAATGAGCAGTTCTTC
CDR3 protein: CASSQEPAGGHLYNEQFF
D gene: TRBD2
V gene: TRBV4-1
CDR3 length: 18
clone size: -
J gene: TRBJ2-1

CDR3 DNA: TGTGCCAGCAGCCGGGACAGGGGGCTTGAGACCCAGTACTTC
CDR3 protein: CASSRDRGLETQYF
D gene: TRBD1
V gene: TRBV7-7
CDR3 length: 14
clone size: -
J gene: TRBJ2-5

CDR3 DNA: TGTGCCAGCAGTTCCCCAGGGGGTCGGTACAATGAGCAGTTCTTC
CDR3 protein: CASSSPGGRYNEQFF
D gene: TRBD1
V gene: TRBV27
CDR3 length: 15
clone size: -
J gene: TRBJ2-1

CDR3 DNA: TGTGCCAGCAGCTTGTACAATGAAGCTTTCTTT
CDR3 protein: CASSLYNEAFF
D gene: -
V gene: TRBV7-2
CDR3 length: 11
clone size: few
J gene: TRBJ1-1

CDR3 DNA: TGTGCCACCAGCAGGGACCCCCAGGGGAACTACAATGAGCAGTTCTTC
CDR3 protein: CATSRDPQGNYNEQFF
D gene: -
V gene: TRBV15
CDR3 length: 16
clone size: -
J gene: TRBJ2-1

CDR3 DNA: TGCGCCAGCAGCCAAGAGGGAGGTCCAAATTCACCCCTCCACTTT
CDR3 protein: CASSQEGGPNSPLHF
D gene: -
V gene: TRBV4-3
CDR3 length: 15
clone size: few
J gene: TRBJ1-6

CDR3 DNA: TGCGCCAGCAGCCAAGATGCCCTGGGCAGGCCGACCTACACCTTC
CDR3 protein: CASSQDALGRPTYTF
D gene: -
V gene: TRBV4-3
CDR3 length: 15
clone size: -
J gene: TRBJ1-2

CDR3 DNA: TGTGCCACCTCTTGGGGGCGACCCTACGAGCAGTACTTC
CDR3 protein: CATSWGRPYEQYF
D gene: -
V gene: TRBV6-5
CDR3 length: 13
clone size: -
J gene: TRBJ2-7

CDR3 DNA: TGTGCCAGCAGCGTAGGACAACAGGGCGCTGAAGCTTTCTTT
CDR3 protein: CASSVGQQGAEAFF
D gene: -
V gene: TRBV9
CDR3 length: 14
clone size: -
J gene: TRBJ1-1

CDR3 DNA: TGCGCCAGCAGCTTTAACAATCGGGGAGAGACCCAGTACTTC
CDR3 protein: CASSFNNRGETQYF
D gene: -
V gene: TRBV5-4
CDR3 length: 14
clone size: -
J gene: TRBJ2-5

CDR3 DNA: TGTGCCAGCAGCTTGGCAGGACAGGGAACCTACGAGCAGTACTTC
CDR3 protein: CASSLAGQGTYEQYF
D gene: TRBD1
V gene: TRBV5-6
CDR3 length: 15
clone size: once
J gene: TRBJ2-7

CDR3 DNA: TGTGCCAGCAGCTTAGGGGGCGGGAGTGTCTACAATGAGCAGTTCTTC
CDR3 protein: CASSLGGGSVYNEQFF
D gene: TRBD2
V gene: TRBV7-2
CDR3 length: 16
clone size: -
J gene: TRBJ2-1

CDR3 DNA: TGTGCCAGCAGGGGCTCCCGGCGGGAGATCGGCGAGCAGTTCTTC
CDR3 protein: CASRGSRREIGEQFF
D gene: TRBD2
V gene: TRBV28
CDR3 length: 15
clone size: once
J gene: TRBJ2-1

CDR3 DNA: TGCAGCGTTGCTTTTAGAGACAATGAGCAGTTCTTC
CDR3 protein: CSVAFRDNEQFF
D gene: -
V gene: TRBV29-1
CDR3 length: 12
clone size: -
J gene: TRBJ2-1

CDR3 DNA: TGTGCCAGCAGCGCAACTAGCGGGGCTCAAGAGACCCAGTACTTC
CDR3 protein: CASSATSGAQETQYF
D gene: TRBD2
V gene: TRBV5-4
CDR3 length: 15
clone size: -
J gene: TRBJ2-5

CDR3 DNA: TGTGCCAGCAGTTTCACCGGGACTAGCGTGTACAATGAGCAGTTCTTC
CDR3 protein: CASSFTGTSVYNEQFF
D gene: TRBD2
V gene: TRBV6-6
CDR3 length: 16
clone size: -
J gene: TRBJ2-1

CDR3 DNA: TGTGCCAGCAGCTTAGCCCGGGGACTAGCGGTCCCTGTTTGGCAGTTCTTC
CDR3 protein: CASSLARGLAVPVWQFF
D gene: TRBD2
V gene: TRBV7-9
CDR3 length: 17
clone size: -
J gene: TRBJ2-1

CDR3 DNA: TGTGCCAGCAGCTTAGGGTCGGCGGGGGAAGAGACCCAGTACTTC
CDR3 protein: CASSLGSAGEETQYF
D gene: TRBD2
V gene: TRBV11-3
CDR3 length: 15
clone size: -
J gene: TRBJ2-5

CDR3 DNA: TGTGCCAGCAGCGTAGGGCTAGCGGGGACCTACAATGAGCAGTTCTTC
CDR3 protein: CASSVGLAGTYNEQFF
D gene: TRBD2
V gene: TRBV9
CDR3 length: 16
clone size: -
J gene: TRBJ2-1

CDR3 DNA: TGTGCCAGCAGAACACGGGCAGGGGTGGATCAGCCCCAGCATTTT
CDR3 protein: CASRTRAGVDQPQHF
D gene: -
V gene: TRBV27
CDR3 length: 15
clone size: -
J gene: TRBJ1-5

CDR3 DNA: TGTGCCAGCAGTTCCCCCTTGGAGACCCAGTACTTC
CDR3 protein: CASSSPLETQYF
D gene: -
V gene: TRBV28
CDR3 length: 12
clone size: -
J gene: TRBJ2-5

CDR3 DNA: TGTGCCAGCAACGGACAGGGGATCAGCAATCAGCCCCAGCATTTT
CDR3 protein: CASNGQGISNQPQHF
D gene: TRBD1
V gene: TRBV2
CDR3 length: 15
clone size: -
J gene: TRBJ1-5

CDR3 DNA: TGTGCCAGCTCACGAGACAGGGTCAGCACTGAAGCTTTCTTT
CDR3 protein: CASSRDRVSTEAFF
D gene: TRBD1
V gene: TRBV18
CDR3 length: 14
clone size: -
J gene: TRBJ1-1

CDR3 DNA: TGTGCCAGCGTGTCCCCTAGCTCCGCCCGCTACGAGCAGTACTTC
CDR3 protein: CASVSPSSARYEQYF
D gene: -
V gene: TRBV6-1
CDR3 length: 15
clone size: -
J gene: TRBJ2-7